A selection of T cell receptor beta chains follows, all from one sample in a study of T cell responses to AZD1222 COVID-19 vaccine. Method: immunoSEQ multiplex PCR; TCRdb's copy keeps in-frame clones and lacks some. The sample lists 120,000 to 150,000 clones, 75% to 90% occurring once. The specimen comprised peripheral blood, sampled 28 days after the second AZD1222 dose. These receptors all stem from an adult who received the AZD1222 COVID-19 vaccine. The CDR3 runs from the conserved cysteine through the conserved F or W. D genes are given only for firm matches. Clone sizes are given selectively: once, few, many, or a class where the clone is expanded.

j_call clone_size v_call d_call cdr3_aa cdr3_nt
TRBJ1-4 . TRBV5-4 TRBD1 CASSSRDSEKLFF TGTGCCAGCAGCTCCAGGGACAGTGAAAAACTGTTTTTT
TRBJ2-7 . TRBV13 TRBD2 CASSFGLAGPRSYEQYF TGTGCCAGCAGCTTCGGACTAGCGGGGCCTCGCTCCTACGAGCAGTACTTC
TRBJ1-1 . TRBV6-5 . CASRSGPRRGTEAFF TGTGCCAGCAGATCAGGACCCAGGAGAGGCACTGAAGCTTTCTTT
TRBJ2-7 . TRBV28 TRBD1 CASSLWRGQTASYEQYF TGTGCCAGCAGTTTATGGAGGGGGCAGACAGCCTCCTACGAGCAGTACTTC
TRBJ1-1 . TRBV6-5 . CASSLTGNTEAFF TGTGCCAGCAGTCTGACAGGCAACACTGAAGCTTTCTTT
TRBJ1-5 . TRBV7-8 . CASPWGGVPVSNQPQHF TGTGCCAGCCCATGGGGCGGGGTCCCCGTAAGCAATCAGCCCCAGCATTTT
TRBJ2-2 . TRBV5-1 . CASSLALQTGELFF TGCGCCAGCAGCTTGGCCTTACAAACCGGGGAGCTGTTTTTT
TRBJ2-7 . TRBV3-1/TRBV3-2 . CASSQEDRPWTIRASYEQYF TGTGCCAGCAGCCAAGAAGACCGGCCCTGGACCATCAGGGCCTCCTACGAGCAGTACTTC
TRBJ2-2 . TRBV7-3 . CASRSSDTGELFF TGTGCCAGCAGAAGTAGCGACACCGGGGAGCTGTTTTTT
TRBJ2-1 . TRBV4-2 . CASSQDLVPLLEQFF TGTGCCAGCAGCCAAGATTTGGTACCTTTACTTGAGCAGTTCTTC
TRBJ2-7 . TRBV4-1 . CASSLPTGKGGYEQYF TGCGCCAGCAGCCTCCCGACAGGGAAGGGGGGTTACGAGCAGTACTTC
TRBJ2-2 . TRBV29-1 TRBD1 CSAWTGGSGELFF TGCAGCGCCTGGACAGGAGGATCCGGGGAGCTGTTTTTT
TRBJ1-1 once TRBV30 . CAWDWGRMNTEAFF TGTGCCTGGGATTGGGGGCGCATGAACACTGAAGCTTTCTTT
TRBJ2-2 once TRBV5-1 . CASSPNTGELFF TGCGCCAGCAGCCCGAACACCGGGGAGCTGTTTTTT
TRBJ2-3 . TRBV7-9 TRBD2 CASSYRTSGRGDTQYF TGTGCCAGCAGCTACCGGACTAGCGGGAGGGGAGATACGCAGTATTTT
TRBJ1-4 . TRBV7-9 . CASSPTGVALNEKLFF TGTGCCAGCAGCCCGACGGGTGTGGCCCTAAATGAAAAACTGTTTTTT
TRBJ1-5 . TRBV2 TRBD1 CASSWDRGDQPQHF TGTGCCAGCTCATGGGACAGGGGAGATCAGCCCCAGCATTTT
TRBJ2-3 . TRBV12-3/TRBV12-4 . CASSSSVNTQYF TGTGCCAGCAGTTCATCCGTTAATACGCAGTATTTT
TRBJ2-3 once TRBV28 TRBD2 CASKYGGGTDTQYF TGTGCCAGCAAGTACGGGGGGGGCACAGATACGCAGTATTTT
TRBJ2-2 . TRBV27 . CASSLGPFPGELFF TGTGCCAGCAGTTTGGGCCCATTCCCCGGGGAGCTGTTTTTT
TRBJ1-1 few TRBV5-5 . CASSLEGVTEAFF TGTGCCAGCAGCTTGGAGGGCGTCACTGAAGCTTTCTTT
TRBJ2-1 . TRBV29-1 TRBD1 CSARTGTGSYNEQFF TGCAGCGCCAGAACCGGGACAGGCTCCTACAATGAGCAGTTCTTC
TRBJ1-2 . TRBV4-3 . CASSQQTGANYGYTF TGCGCCAGCAGCCAACAGACAGGAGCTAACTATGGCTACACCTTC
TRBJ2-3 . TRBV4-2 TRBD2 CASSQDRTSGSGTQYF TGTGCCAGCAGCCAAGATAGGACTAGCGGGAGTGGCACGCAGTATTTT
TRBJ1-2 . TRBV29-1 TRBD1 CSVPTGTGWHGYTF TGCAGCGTTCCTACAGGGACAGGGTGGCATGGCTACACCTTC
TRBJ2-2 . TRBV6-2/TRBV6-3 . CASSYLGGGTGELFF TGTGCCAGCAGTTACTTGGGGGGCGGAACCGGGGAGCTGTTTTTT
TRBJ2-1 . TRBV30 TRBD2 CAWSVLAGAYNEQFF TGTGCCTGGAGTGTATTAGCGGGAGCATACAATGAGCAGTTCTTC
TRBJ2-6 . TRBV15 . CATSRDPTGANVLTF TGTGCCACCAGCAGAGATCCAACTGGGGCCAACGTCCTGACTTTC
TRBJ1-5 few TRBV3-1/TRBV3-2 TRBD1 CASSQAGGPRQPQHF TGTGCCAGCAGCCAAGCAGGGGGCCCAAGGCAGCCCCAGCATTTT
TRBJ1-4 . TRBV4-1 . CASSQVGRGSNEKLFF TGCGCCAGCAGCCAAGTCGGACGGGGATCTAATGAAAAACTGTTTTTT
TRBJ1-1 . TRBV19 . CASHSQGRPEAFF TGTGCCAGTCACTCTCAGGGTCGTCCTGAAGCTTTCTTT